The 29 T cell receptor beta chains listed next were all sequenced from one sample in a study of blood T cell repertoires in COVID-19. Using immunoSEQ multiplex PCR, the repertoire was profiled, and TCRdb retains in-frame clones only, with some absent. Of roughly 290,000 clones in the sample, 80% to 90% are singletons; the top ten hold 3.5% to 5.5%. Input material: PBMCs or T cells enriched from blood (not recorded which). These receptors all stem from a woman in her twenties or thirties who had recovered from COVID-19.

The chain carries TRBV7-6 and TRBJ1-2; D unclear. V lost 2 bases and J 3 bases, leaving 10 bases between the germline ends. This CDR3 is 14 amino acids long. Germline values: CDR1 SGHVS, CDR2 FNYEAQ. The CDR3 is CASSLLTADYGYTF. CDR3 in DNA: TGTGCCAGCAGCTTATTAACTGCGGACTATGGCTACACCTTC.

This sequence joins TRBV14 and TRBJ1-1; maybe TRBD1 (6 bases). There are 15 residues in the CDR3. The germline V gene has CDR1 SGHDN and CDR2 FVKESK. Trimming took 0 bases from V and 2 from J, leaving 10 bases between them. CDR3: CASSQDPDSNTEAFF. CDR3 sequence (DNA): TGTGCCAGCAGCCAAGACCCGGACAGCAACACTGAAGCTTTCTTT. Together with reference TRBV14 and TRBJ1-1, the CDR3 gives the full variable domain: EAGVTQFPSHSVIEKGQTVTLRCDPISGHDNLYWYRRVMGKEIKFLLHFVKESKQDESGMPNNRFLAERTGGTYSTLKVQPAELEDSGVYFCASSQDPDSNTEAFFGQGTRLTVV.

V gene TRBV29-1 combines with J gene TRBJ1-4, with D maybe TRBD1 (6 bases). Between the trimmed V and J ends, which lost 8 bases and 5 bases, there was a span of 15 bases. Per germline, CDR1 SQVTM and CDR2 ANQGSEA. The CDR3 has 13 residues. Written as DNA, the CDR3 is TGCAGCACTAGGACAGCTGGGAATGAAAAACTGTTTTTT. It yields the protein CSTRTAGNEKLFF.

This chain joins TRBV29-1 and TRBJ1-1; perhaps TRBD1 as D (5 bases). The CDR3 runs 13 residues. Per germline, CDR1 SQVTM and CDR2 ANQGSEA. V was pared by 5 bases and J by 10 bases, with 20 bases between. The CDR3 spells CSVWPRLGGRAFF. As DNA, the CDR3 is TGCAGCGTTTGGCCCCGCTTGGGGGGAAGAGCTTTCTTT. Together with reference TRBV29-1 and TRBJ1-1, the CDR3 gives the full variable domain: SAVISQKPSRDICQRGTSLTIQCQVDSQVTMMFWYRQQPGQSLTLIATANQGSEATYESGFVIDKFPISRPNLTFSTLTVSNMSPEDSSIYLCSVWPRLGGRAFFGQGTRLTVV.

This chain links TRBV10-2 with TRBJ2-2, with TRBD1 matching 9 bases. The ends lost 2 bases at V and 1 base at J; junction bases unmatched: 8. Germline-derived CDR1 and CDR2 are WSHSY and SAAADI. The CDR3 totals 18 residues. CDR3 protein: CASSEPYRGRRNTGELFF. The CDR3 nucleotides read TGCGCCAGCAGTGAGCCGTACAGGGGGCGCAGGAACACCGGGGAGCTGTTTTTT.

This chain links TRBV29-1 with TRBJ1-2, with a tentative D call TRBD1 (6 bases). This CDR3 has 14 residues. Trimming shortened V by 7 bases and J by 4 bases, and 19 bases separated the two germline ends. CDR1 and CDR2 from the germline V gene are SQVTM and ANQGSEA. The CDR3 region is CSATRDNTFYGYTF. The CDR3 bases are TGCAGCGCGACCCGGGACAACACTTTCTATGGCTACACCTTC.

The V call is TRBV27, the J call TRBJ2-7; TRBD2 might be the D (6 bases). Germline loops: CDR1 MNHEY, CDR2 SMNVEV (reference sequence). Trimming removed 8 bases from V and 1 base from J, with 12 bases in between. CDR3 length: 13 amino acids. CDR3 sequence reads: CASWGDGSYEQYF. CDR3 coding DNA: TGTGCCAGCTGGGGGGACGGTTCCTACGAGCAGTACTTC.

This rearrangement joins TRBV29-1 to TRBJ2-1; TRBD1 might be the D (6 bases). The CDR3 covers 16 residues. The V and J ends lost 6 bases and 4 bases respectively, with 22 bases between them. CDR1 and CDR2 from the germline V gene are SQVTM and ANQGSEA. The chain's CDR3 is CSVYIQGRWSYNEQFF. The CDR3 bases are TGCAGCGTCTATATTCAGGGGAGATGGTCATACAATGAGCAGTTCTTC.

This chain joins TRBV28 and TRBJ1-2, with D maybe TRBD1 (5 bases). CDR1 MDHEN and CDR2 SYDVKM come from the germline V gene. The ends were cut back, 4 bases at V and 2 bases at J, with 14 bases in the middle. This CDR3 has 15 amino acids. The CDR3 here is CASSSDLTGNYGYTF. CDR3 coding DNA: TGTGCCAGCAGTTCAGACCTTACAGGAAACTATGGCTACACCTTC.

Only a few counts were recorded for this clone. J is TRBJ1-3 and V is TRBV13; a possible D gene is TRBD1 (6 bases). CDR1 is PRHDT and CDR2 is FYEKMQ in the germline V gene (reference sequence). The V end was cut by 1 base, the J end by 0 bases, with 16 bases between. This CDR3 has 18 amino acids. The CDR3 region is CASSLVSTGLRSGNTIYF. The CDR3 DNA is TGTGCCAGCAGCTTAGTCTCCACAGGGCTCCGCTCTGGAAACACCATATATTTT. The full variable domain, completed using reference TRBV13 and TRBJ1-3, is AAGVIQSPRHLIKEKRETATLKCYPIPRHDTVYWYQQGPGQDPQFLISFYEKMQSDKGSIPDRFSAQQFSDYHSELNMSSLELGDSALYFCASSLVSTGLRSGNTIYFGEGSWLTVV.

The V and J genes are TRBV7-8 and TRBJ2-1; D perhaps matches TRBD2 (6 bases). The CDR3 is 17 amino acids. Germline values: CDR1 SGHVS, CDR2 FQNEAQ. V was pared by 0 bases and J by 3 bases, with 15 bases between. The CDR3 reads CASSLARWGRSYNEQFF. The CDR3, as DNA: TGTGCCAGCAGCTTAGCTCGGTGGGGGAGGAGCTACAATGAGCAGTTCTTC.

This chain links TRBV27 with TRBJ2-1, with 11 bases identical to TRBD2. Germline V gene lookup returns CDR1 MNHEY and CDR2 SMNVEV (reference sequence). J was trimmed by 7 bases and V by 3 bases; bases with no gene match: 11. CDR3 length equals 17 residues. The CDR3 DNA is TGTGCCAGCAGTTTCACCCTCATAGCGGGAGGGGGAAATGAGCAGTTCTTC. Translation gives CASSFTLIAGGGNEQFF.

The rearrangement joins TRBV11-2 to TRBJ1-6, with D possibly TRBD1 on 6 matching bases. This CDR3 is built from 15 residues. Germline CDR1 is SGHAT and CDR2 is FQNNGV. V was cut by 5 bases and J by 3 bases, with 11 bases left in between. CDR3 sequence reads: CASSPLDSYNSPLHF. In DNA, the CDR3 is TGTGCCAGCAGCCCCTTGGACAGCTATAATTCACCCCTCCACTTT. Filled out from reference TRBV11-2 and TRBJ1-6, the complete variable domain reads EAGVAQSPRYKIIEKRQSVAFWCNPISGHATLYWYQQILGQGPKLLIQFQNNGVVDDSQLPKDRFSAERLKGVDSTLKIQPAKLEDSAVYLCASSPLDSYNSPLHFGNGTRLTVT.

This chain connects TRBV4-2 to TRBJ1-3; 10 bases are shared with TRBD1. Germline V lookup: CDR1 LGHNA, CDR2 YNFKEQ. V lost 0 bases, J lost 0 bases, and 2 bases stayed unmatched. This CDR3 spans 17 amino acids. This CDR3 is CASSQEGTGDSGNTIYF. The CDR3 nucleotides are TGTGCCAGCAGCCAAGAGGGGACAGGGGACTCTGGAAACACCATATATTTT.

V gene TRBV20-1 combines with J gene TRBJ2-7; D perhaps matches TRBD2 (6 bases). V lost 3 bases, J lost 3 bases, and 18 bases lay in between. Germline V gene sequence: CDR1 DFQATT, CDR2 SNEGSKA (reference sequence). CDR3 length: 15 residues. This CDR3 is CSASRRVEAGYEQYF. In nucleotides, the CDR3 is TGCAGTGCTAGTAGGAGGGTCGAAGCGGGCTACGAGCAGTACTTC.

This clone was counted a few times. The genes are TRBV3-1 (or the pseudogene TRBV3-2) and TRBJ2-6; weak D call: TRBD1 (5 bases). V was pared by 2 bases and J by 1 base, with 12 bases between. Germline assignment: CDR1 LGHDT and CDR2 YNNKEL (reference sequence). The CDR3 contains 17 residues. The CDR3 nucleotides read TGTGCCAGCAGCCAACTGACAGTAGTTTCTGGGGCCAACGTCCTGACTTTC. It is translated as CASSQLTVVSGANVLTF.

V and J are TRBV6-5 and TRBJ1-5; no firm D call. V was clipped by 5 bases and J by 5 bases, with 13 bases between them. Germline CDR1 and CDR2: MNHEY and SVGAGI. The CDR3 has 14 amino acids. In DNA form, the CDR3 reads TGTGCCAGCAGTAACCACCCTGAGGATCAGCCCCAGCATTTT. It is translated as CASSNHPEDQPQHF.

This sequence joins TRBV5-1 and TRBJ2-7, with 7 bases lining up with TRBD2. V dropped 0 bases and J dropped 3; count of bases not matched to a gene: 3. Germline-derived CDR1 and CDR2 are SGHRS and YFSETQ. The CDR3 is made up of 14 amino acids. CDR3 in DNA: TGCGCCAGCAGCTTGGACGGGGGGAACTACGAGCAGTACTTC. Protein sequence: CASSLDGGNYEQYF. Together with reference TRBV5-1 and TRBJ2-7, the CDR3 gives the full variable domain: KAGVTQTPRYLIKTRGQQVTLSCSPISGHRSVSWYQQTPGQGLQFLFEYFSETQRNKGNFPGRFSGRQFSNSRSEMNVSTLELGDSALYLCASSLDGGNYEQYFGPGTRLTVT.

The CDR3 sequence: CVSKREAPYEQYF. In DNA, the CDR3 is TGTGTCTCTAAGCGGGAGGCCCCCTACGAGCAGTACTTC. This chain joins TRBV6-5 and TRBJ2-7; 9 nucleotides match TRBD2. Germline CDR1 is MNHEY and CDR2 is SVGAGI. The CDR3 loop spans 13 amino acids.

V gene TRBV6-5 combines with J gene TRBJ2-1; 8 bases agree with TRBD1. Germline CDR1 and CDR2: MNHEY and SVGAGI. The CDR3 is 13 amino acids. Germline trimming cut 11 bases from V and 5 bases from J; bases unmatched to any gene: 8. In DNA, the CDR3 is TGTGCCGGCCAGACAGGGGTCCACAATGAGCAGTTCTTC. It yields the protein CAGQTGVHNEQFF.

A word on this clone: The sample contains more than one DNA sequence encoding this CDR3. The V gene is TRBV12-3 or TRBV12-4, the J gene TRBJ2-7, with D hard to call. The CDR3 sequence is 12 residues long. V gave up 3 bases and J gave up 3 bases, with 6 bases separating them. For the CDR3, the DNA is TGTGCCAGCAGTTTGTCCGGCTACGAGCAGTACTTC. Translated, it gives CASSLSGYEQYF.

This chain joins TRBV28 and TRBJ1-1; D unresolved. This CDR3 is built from 15 residues. V lost 3 bases to trimming and J lost 1 base, with 12 bases between them. Germline assignment: CDR1 MDHEN and CDR2 SYDVKM. CDR3 DNA: TGTGCCAGCAGTTTTCAGGCCACCGGGAACACTGAAGCTTTCTTT. Protein sequence: CASSFQATGNTEAFF.

This clone was seen a handful of times. This chain joins TRBV6-1 and TRBJ1-5, with TRBD1 as a possible D gene (6 bases). Per the germline V gene, CDR1 is MNHNS and CDR2 is SASEGT. V lost 4 bases and J 2 bases, leaving 18 bases between the germline ends. The CDR3 is 17 residues long. The CDR3 nucleotides read TGTGCCAGCAGTGCGGGGCAGGGGAAGGGTCGCAATCAGCCCCAGCATTTT. Its protein is CASSAGQGKGRNQPQHF.

J is TRBJ2-3 and V is TRBV6-5; no firm D call. V dropped 6 bases and J dropped 3 bases, with 7 bases sitting between them. Germline V gene sequence: CDR1 MNHEY, CDR2 SVGAGI. The CDR3 loop spans 12 amino acids. CDR3 amino acids: CASRENTDTQYF. CDR3 nucleotides: TGTGCCAGCAGGGAGAATACAGATACGCAGTATTTT.

This rearrangement joins TRBV28 to TRBJ2-2; D might be TRBD1 (8 bases). Trimming removed 9 bases at V and 4 bases at J, with 24 bases between. The CDR3 contains 17 residues. Per the germline V gene, CDR1 is MDHEN and CDR2 is SYDVKM. CDR3 protein: CASSQTGEGGGTGELFF. The CDR3, as DNA: TGTGCCAGTTCGCAGACAGGGGAGGGGGGCGGCACCGGGGAGCTGTTTTTT.

The V and J genes are TRBV6-2 or TRBV6-3 and TRBJ1-5; TRBD1 might be the D (6 bases). Looked up from germline, CDR1 is MNHEY and CDR2 is SVGEGT. This CDR3 has 16 amino acids. V dropped 2 bases and J dropped 3 bases, with 14 bases sitting between them. The CDR3 DNA reads as TGTGCCAGCAGTTACCACGGCAGGGGCGACAATCAGCCCCAGCATTTT. Translating gives CASSYHGRGDNQPQHF.

The CDR3 DNA is TGTGCCAGCAGCCCGACAGAGCCCCCCTACGAGCAGTACTTC. It encodes CASSPTEPPYEQYF. This sequence joins TRBV7-2 and TRBJ2-7; maybe TRBD1 (5 bases). Trimming pared 5 bases from V and 2 bases from J, leaving 13 bases between. Germline loops: CDR1 SGHTA, CDR2 FQGNSA. The CDR3 has 14 residues.

This clone came up once. The genes are TRBV7-9 and TRBJ2-2; D perhaps matches TRBD2 (5 bases). The germline CDR1 and CDR2 sequences are SEHNR and FQNEAQ (reference sequence). V was cut by 2 bases and J by 2 bases, with 21 bases left in between. The CDR3 length is 19 residues. The CDR3 is CASSLFFDGRRVNTGELFF. DNA of the CDR3: TGTGCCAGCAGCTTATTTTTTGACGGGCGGCGGGTCAACACCGGGGAGCTGTTTTTT.

The chain couples TRBV7-8 to TRBJ1-5; D is perhaps TRBD1 (6 bases). The CDR3 contains 14 residues. V lost 5 bases to trimming and J lost 7 bases, with 15 bases between them. Germline values: CDR1 SGHVS, CDR2 FQNEAQ. Written as DNA, the CDR3 is TGTGCCAGCAGCGTCAGGGGTCTCGGCCAGCCCCAGCATTTT. Protein sequence: CASSVRGLGQPQHF.